Below, one T cell receptor (beta chain) is given with its context. The sample originates from a study of blood T cell repertoires in COVID-19. Overall study: Some COVID-19 samples were acute and others convalescent; all came from the United States, Italy and Spain. T cells, B-cell-depleted T cells, or PBMCs provided the cDNA or gDNA that served as material.

The CDR3 is made up of 13 amino acids. Germline CDR1 SGHRS, CDR2 YFSETQ. The trim removed 4 bases at V and 7 bases at J, leaving 3 bases unmatched. Here immunoSEQ multiplex PCR was the method, and the copy in TCRdb shows in-frame clones only, minus some. Among 150,000 to 200,000 clones listed, approximately 90% were seen once. The chain recombines TRBV5-1 with TRBJ1-2, with 11 nucleotides matching TRBD1. This clonotype was sampled from a young man with acute or convalescent COVID-19. Sequenced sample: peripheral blood. The CDR3, as DNA: TGCGCCAGCAGCCAAGGGACAGGGGGTGGCTACACCTTC. Protein: CASSQGTGGGYTF.